This TCR beta chain is from a study of blood T cells in healthy people across ages. In regard to this clonotype: Its matching antigen is unknown.

Next came a second PCR, run for about 6 to 11 cycles, which used a sample-barcoded 5' primer along with a J-beta primer mix. TCRdb reprocessed the 5' RACE reads with MiXCR, giving one entry per CDR3 protein. The sample includes 650,000 to 800,000 distinct CDR3 sequences, around two fifths of them seen just once. The CDR3 runs 15 residues. The V gene lost 0 bases and the J gene lost 4 bases, with 12 bases spanning the gap. Germline assignment: CDR1 DFQATT and CDR2 SNEGSKA (reference sequence). Notes on the study in general: Donors of long life had a larger count of naive CD4+ cells and greater diversity than aged donors. Measured against age, TCR beta diversity per million T cells decreased in a roughly linear manner. With unsorted PBMCs, a conclusive comparison of naive versus antigen-experienced cells was not possible.

The receptor's source is a man in his fifties or sixties in good health. The sample taken for sequencing was blood. The V gene is TRBV20-1, the J gene TRBJ1-4; D might be TRBD1 (6 bases). The CDR3 loop is CSARDGRTVNEKLFF. The CDR3 DNA follows: TGCAGTGCTAGAGATGGGAGGACAGTTAATGAAAAACTGTTTTTT.